The 3 T cell receptor beta chains presented below share a single source sample, sequenced in a study of CD8 T cells in ankylosing spondylitis. General observations from the study: Ankylosing spondylitis blood appeared to be characterized by a TCR beta motif of eight highly homologous variants.

No antigen is known for these receptors. Each CDR3 protein is one row after TCRdb ran MiXCR on the 5' RACE reads. The sample has over 450,000 distinct CDR3 sequences, over 9.5% seen once. Sequenced: blood, either unsorted or a sorted T cell fraction (not recorded which). The receptors originated from a male donor with ankylosing spondylitis.

This clonotype came up a few times. The chain is built from TRBV20-1 and TRBJ2-5; TRBD2 matches at 7 bases. The CDR3 extends over 15 amino acids. The V and J ends lost 2 bases and 9 bases, in that order; junction bases with no gene match: 15. Germline-derived CDR1 and CDR2 are DFQATT and SNEGSKA (reference sequence). CDR3 protein: CSARSLAAGMRAQYF. For the CDR3, the DNA is TGCAGTGCTAGATCCCTAGCGGCGGGGATGCGGGCCCAGTACTTC.

The chain is built from TRBV9 and TRBJ1-2; maybe TRBD1 (6 bases). Germline CDR1 SGDLS, CDR2 YYNGEE. This CDR3 has 14 amino acids. V lost 0 bases and J 6 bases, leaving 12 bases between the germline ends. The CDR3 loop reads CASSVVRGIDGYTF. The CDR3 nucleotides read TGTGCCAGCAGCGTAGTAAGGGGGATTGATGGCTACACCTTC. The variable domain in full, completed from reference TRBV9 and TRBJ1-2, reads DSGVTQTPKHLITATGQRVTLRCSPRSGDLSVYWYQQSLDQGLQFLIQYYNGEERAKGNILERFSAQQFPDLHSELNLSSLELGDSALYFCASSVVRGIDGYTFGSGTRLTVV.

V usage is TRBV20-1 and J usage is TRBJ2-7; 8 nucleotides line up with TRBD2. Germline CDR1 and CDR2: DFQATT and SNEGSKA (reference sequence). The ends lost 3 bases at V and 1 base at J; junction bases unmatched: 5. The CDR3 extends over 14 amino acids. The CDR3 nucleotides read TGCAGTGCTAGGGAGCGGGAGTCTTCCTACGAGCAGTACTTC. It translates to CSARERESSYEQYF.